Here is one TCR beta chain with its context. The donors had carbamazepine-induced Stevens-Johnson syndrome or toxic epidermal necrolysis. These data originate in a study of T cells in severe cutaneous drug reactions. This CDR3 is built from 15 residues. Germline-derived CDR1 and CDR2 are SGDLS and YYNGEE. Libraries were made by iRepertoire multiplex PCR with TCR subtype-specific primers for bulk and single-cell sequencing. TCRdb derives one entry per CDR3 protein from the multiplex PCR reads, leaving out DNA. The sample data list tens of thousands of distinct CDR3 sequences. Material for sequencing was PBMCs. This receptor was identified in a human donor with toxic epidermal necrolysis, a severe cutaneous drug reaction. The chain carries TRBV9 and TRBJ2-5. CDR3 sequence reads: CASSVDGRTQETQYF.